This TCR beta chain was obtained from a study of CD8 T cells in ankylosing spondylitis. TCRdb re-derived calls from the 5' RACE reads in MiXCR, one entry per CDR3 protein. The profile shows hundreds of thousands of distinct CDR3 sequences, 20% to 25% of them singletons. Sequencing was performed on blood, either unsorted or a sorted T cell fraction (not recorded which). The source of this sequence is a male donor with ankylosing spondylitis or in good health (not recorded which).

The CDR3: CASSFLPEGTEETQYF. The CDR3 DNA reads TGTGCCAGCAGTTTCCTCCCGGAGGGGACAGAAGAGACCCAGTACTTC. The chain recombines TRBV12-3 or TRBV12-4 with TRBJ2-5, with D possibly being TRBD1 (7 bases). The CDR3 is 16 residues long. V dropped 3 bases and J dropped 3 bases, with 17 bases sitting between them.